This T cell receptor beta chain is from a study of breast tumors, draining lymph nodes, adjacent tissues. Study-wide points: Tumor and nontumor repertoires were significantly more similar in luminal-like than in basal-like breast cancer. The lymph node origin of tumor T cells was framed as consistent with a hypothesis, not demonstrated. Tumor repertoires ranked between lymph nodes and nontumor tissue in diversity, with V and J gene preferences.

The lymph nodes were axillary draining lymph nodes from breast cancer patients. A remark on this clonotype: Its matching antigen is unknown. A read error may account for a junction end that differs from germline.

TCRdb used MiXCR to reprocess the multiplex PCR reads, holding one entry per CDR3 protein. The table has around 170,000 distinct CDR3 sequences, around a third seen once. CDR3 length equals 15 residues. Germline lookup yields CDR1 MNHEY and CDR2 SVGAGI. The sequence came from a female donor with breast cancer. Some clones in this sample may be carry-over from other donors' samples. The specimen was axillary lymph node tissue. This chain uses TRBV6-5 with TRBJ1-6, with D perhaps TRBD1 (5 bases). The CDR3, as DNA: TGTGCCAGCAGTCACTCGGGGAGGGGCGGTTCACCCCTCCACTTT. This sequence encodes CASSHSGRGGSPLHF.